The source of this T cell receptor (beta chain) is a study of shared clonotypes between healthy human individuals. This clone was seen only a few times. Per sorted-subset replicate PCR, input was 150 to 250 ng DNA, representing around 29,000 T cell genomes. Profiled with immunoSEQ multiplex PCR; TCRdb holds only in-frame clones, not every one. Of about 2.5 million clones in the sample, approximately 90% were seen once. V lost 4 bases, J lost 1 base, and 10 bases lay in between. CDR3 length: 13 amino acids. Germline CDR1 GTSNPN, CDR2 SVGIG (reference sequence). Material: naive CD4+ T cells from PBMCs. Sample subset: CD45RA+ positively selected. The sequence came from a man aged 18-30 years in good health. Some clones in this sample may be carry-over from other donors' samples. The rearrangement uses TRBV30 and TRBJ1-1; D may be TRBD1 (5 bases). DNA for the CDR3: TGTGCCTGGACGGGGGGAGAGAACACTGAAGCTTTCTTT. Translated, it gives CAWTGGENTEAFF. The variable domain in full, with the rest retrieved from reference TRBV30 and TRBJ1-1, is SQTIHQWPATLVQPVGSPLSLECTVEGTSNPNLYWYRQAAGRGLQLLFYSVGIGQISSEVPQNLSASRPQDRQFILSSKKLLLSDSGFYLCAWTGGENTEAFFGQGTRLTVV.